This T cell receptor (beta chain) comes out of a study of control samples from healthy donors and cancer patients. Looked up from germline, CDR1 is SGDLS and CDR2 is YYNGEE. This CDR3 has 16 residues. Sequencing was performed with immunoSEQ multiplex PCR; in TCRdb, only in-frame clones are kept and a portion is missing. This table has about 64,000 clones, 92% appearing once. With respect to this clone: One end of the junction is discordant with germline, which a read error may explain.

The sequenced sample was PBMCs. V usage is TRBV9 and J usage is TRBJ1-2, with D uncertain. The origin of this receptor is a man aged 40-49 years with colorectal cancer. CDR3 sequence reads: CTSSVADTRYNYGYTF. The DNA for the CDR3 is TGTACCAGCAGCGTAGCAGACACCCGTTATAACTATGGCTACACCTTC.